A single sample is the source of the 11 T cell receptor beta chains below, sequenced in a study of shared clonotypes between healthy human individuals. Clones were read by immunoSEQ multiplex PCR, and TCRdb kept only the in-frame ones, dropping some. This table has roughly 700,000 clones, around two thirds appearing once. Sequencing was done on a sample of memory CD4+ T cells sorted from blood. Regarding subset: CD45RA-negative fraction. Receptor source: a woman under 40 in good health.

The chain combines TRBV29-1 with TRBJ2-3, with D tentatively TRBD1 or TRBD2 (5 bases each). The V and J ends lost 8 bases and 6 bases respectively, with 18 bases between them. From germline, CDR1 is SQVTM and CDR2 ANQGSEA. The CDR3 is 13 residues long. The CDR3 coding sequence is TGCAGCCTCCGGGACGGTGGATCCGATACGCAGTATTTT. It yields the protein CSLRDGGSDTQYF.

This clone was counted a few times. J is TRBJ2-5 and V is TRBV7-9; 7 positions match TRBD1. Gene TRBJ2-7 matches the end of the DNA better, so the J call may be wrong. Germline CDR1 reads SEHNR; CDR2 reads FQNEAQ (reference sequence). CDR3 length: 14 residues. The CDR3 nucleotides read TGTGCCAGCAGCTTAGACAGGGGAAGCCACGAGCAGTACTTC. Translation: CASSLDRGSHEQYF.

The J gene is TRBJ2-5, the V gene TRBV5-1; 11 positions match TRBD1. V shed 9 bases, J shed 5 bases, and the junction held 3 bases outside the gene matches. Looked up from germline, CDR1 is SGHRS and CDR2 is YFSETQ. CDR3 length: 12 residues. The CDR3 here is CATRTGGETQYF. The CDR3 nucleotides read TGCGCCACGAGGACAGGGGGCGAGACCCAGTACTTC.

This clone was seen at least ten times. The chain combines TRBV6-1 with TRBJ2-2; TRBD2 aligns across 7 bases. Trimming at V came to 4 bases and at J to 5 bases, leaving 4 bases not matched to a gene. The CDR3 is made up of 14 amino acids. Germline V lookup: CDR1 MNHNS, CDR2 SASEGT. CDR3 sequence reads: CASSGLATTGELFF. DNA of the CDR3: TGTGCCAGCAGTGGACTAGCCACTACCGGGGAGCTGTTTTTT.

J is TRBJ2-1 and V is TRBV11-2; D possibly corresponds to TRBD2 (5 bases). The CDR3 is 16 amino acids. Germline V gene sequence: CDR1 SGHAT, CDR2 FQNNGV. Trimming removed 2 bases from V and 6 bases from J, with 17 bases in between. CDR3 DNA sequence: TGTGCCAGCAGCTTACGGGTGGCCGGAGAGGGCAATGAGCAGTTCTTC. It encodes CASSLRVAGEGNEQFF.

The gene calls are TRBV4-1 and TRBJ1-2; D remains unclear. The CDR3 has 15 residues. Germline values: CDR1 MGHRA, CDR2 YSYEKL. Trimming removed 5 bases at V and 2 bases at J, with 15 bases between. CDR3 amino acids: CASSSNKAKNYGYTF. CDR3 nucleotide sequence: TGCGCCAGCAGCTCAAACAAGGCGAAGAACTATGGCTACACCTTC.

Note on this clone: The sample carries other DNA sequences with the same CDR3. The chain uses TRBV5-1 and TRBJ1-3; TRBD1 might be the D (5 bases). This CDR3 has 14 amino acids. The V gene's germline CDR1 is SGHRS and CDR2 YFSETQ. With 6 bases removed from V and 2 bases from J, the gap between germline ends came to 12 bases. The CDR3 reads CASTLGTAGNTIYF. CDR3 DNA: TGCGCCAGCACCCTCGGGACCGCTGGAAACACCATATATTTT.

The chain employs TRBV18 and TRBJ2-7, with a tentative D call TRBD2 (5 bases). Germline values: CDR1 KGHSH, CDR2 LQKENI. CDR3 length equals 15 residues. Trimming took off 3 bases at V and 3 bases at J, with 15 bases between the two ends. The CDR3 bases are TGTGCCAGCTCACCCCCGGGGTACGGGAACTACGAGCAGTACTTC. It encodes CASSPPGYGNYEQYF. The variable domain in full, completed from reference TRBV18 and TRBJ2-7, reads NAGVMQNPRHLVRRRGQEARLRCSPMKGHSHVYWYRQLPEEGLKFMVYLQKENIIDESGMPKERFSAEFPKEGPSILRIQQVVRGDSAAYFCASSPPGYGNYEQYFGPGTRLTVT.

CDR3 in amino acids: CASSLVGRGYEQYF. The DNA of the CDR3 is TGTGCCAGCAGCTTAGTGGGCAGGGGCTACGAGCAGTACTTC. The chain couples TRBV11-2 to TRBJ2-7; the D gene is possibly TRBD1 (6 bases). Germline assignment: CDR1 SGHAT and CDR2 FQNNGV. V lost 1 base and J 3 bases, leaving 10 bases between the germline ends. CDR3 length equals 14 residues. The variable domain in full, with the rest retrieved from reference TRBV11-2 and TRBJ2-7, is EAGVAQSPRYKIIEKRQSVAFWCNPISGHATLYWYQQILGQGPKLLIQFQNNGVVDDSQLPKDRFSAERLKGVDSTLKIQPAKLEDSAVYLCASSLVGRGYEQYFGPGTRLTVT.

J is TRBJ2-3 and V is TRBV7-3; D possibly corresponds to TRBD1 (5 bases). CDR3 size: 14 residues. CDR1 and CDR2 from the germline V gene are SGHTA and FQGTGA. The V end was cut by 1 base, the J end by 6 bases, with 11 bases between. The CDR3 here is CASSLRQGPDTQYF. CDR3 nucleotides: TGTGCCAGCAGCTTAAGGCAGGGCCCCGATACGCAGTATTTT.

This chain joins TRBV6-5 and TRBJ1-1, with 9 bases fitting TRBD1. Unmatched junction bases numbered 5, after V lost 5 bases and J lost 1 base. The CDR3 loop spans 15 amino acids. Per the germline V gene, CDR1 is MNHEY and CDR2 is SVGAGI. Written as DNA, the CDR3 is TGTGCCAGCAGTCGATCGGACAGGGGGAACACTGAAGCTTTCTTT. Residues: CASSRSDRGNTEAFF.